One sample yielded the 13 T cell receptor beta chains listed below, sequenced in a study of CD8+CD57+ T cells in acquired aplastic anemia. Genomic DNA served as template for TCR beta VDJ and CDR3 profiling. Using its own MiXCR run on the reads, TCRdb lists one record per CDR3 protein. This table holds 150,000 to 200,000 distinct CDR3 sequences, about 48% found once. Sequenced: sorted CD4+, CD8+, or CD8+CD57+ T cells (not recorded which) from PBMCs. These receptors all come from a human donor in good health.

The chain links TRBV6-1 to TRBJ2-7, with 7 bases fitting TRBD1. V dropped 10 bases and J dropped 2; count of bases not matched to a gene: 5. Germline CDR1 and CDR2: MNHNS and SASEGT. The CDR3 is 12 amino acids. The CDR3 DNA reads TGTGCCACCGCGGACAGGACCTACGAGCAGTACTTC. Encoded protein: CATADRTYEQYF.

This chain links TRBV19 with TRBJ2-7; TRBD1 agrees at 7 bases. Per the germline V gene, CDR1 is LNHDA and CDR2 is SQIVND (reference sequence). The CDR3 totals 14 residues. V shed 5 bases and J 2 bases; nucleotides not matched to a gene: 6. DNA of the CDR3: TGTGCCAGTAGTGGCCGACAGGGTCCCTACGAGCAGTACTTC. The encoded protein is CASSGRQGPYEQYF.

This chain links TRBV5-4 with TRBJ2-1, with 16 bases fitting TRBD2. Germline V gene lookup returns CDR1 SGHNT and CDR2 YYREEE (reference sequence). Trimming cost V 0 bases and J 10 bases; bases outside gene matches: 4. This CDR3 is 16 amino acids long. The CDR3 here is CASSLGPGLAGGEQFF. CDR3 sequence (DNA): TGTGCCAGCAGCTTGGGCCCGGGACTAGCGGGGGGGGAGCAGTTCTTC. Full variable domain (outside the CDR3, taken from reference TRBV5-4 and TRBJ2-1): ETGVTQSPTHLIKTRGQQVTLRCSSQSGHNTVSWYQQALGQGPQFIFQYYREEENGRGNFPPRFSGLQFPNYSSELNVNALELDDSALYLCASSLGPGLAGGEQFFGPGTRLTVL.

The sample holds one count of this clonotype. The chain carries TRBV19 and TRBJ1-5; unclear D gene. Trimming removed 3 bases from V and 3 bases from J, with 9 bases in between. Per the germline V gene, CDR1 is LNHDA and CDR2 is SQIVND (reference sequence). This CDR3 region has 14 residues. The CDR3 nucleotides are TGTGCCAGTAGTATTGACTCCTACAATCAGCCCCAGCATTTT. Protein product: CASSIDSYNQPQHF.

This chain connects TRBV20-1 to TRBJ2-5, with 8 nucleotides matching TRBD2. CDR1 DFQATT and CDR2 SNEGSKA come from the germline V gene (reference sequence). The ends lost 3 bases at V and 5 bases at J; junction bases unmatched: 5. The CDR3 sequence is 13 residues long. The CDR3 coding sequence is TGCAGTGCTAGCGGGGGGGTCCAGGAGACCCAGTACTTC. The encoded protein is CSASGGVQETQYF.

This clonotype has ten or more counts. This rearrangement joins TRBV7-3 to TRBJ2-3; no definite D call. The length of the CDR3 is 12 residues. In germline, CDR1 is SGHTA, CDR2 FQGTGA. Trimming removed 5 bases from V and 7 bases from J, with 10 bases in between. The CDR3 DNA sequence: TGTGCCAGCAGCCCGGGCGCATATACGCAGTATTTT. This translates into CASSPGAYTQYF.

This clonotype appeared a few times. The chain joins TRBV15 to TRBJ2-7; D may correspond to TRBD1 or TRBD2 (5 bases each). The CDR3 sequence is 14 residues long. Germline CDR1 reads LNHNV; CDR2 reads YYDKDF (reference sequence). V shed 1 base and J shed 1 base, with 8 bases lying between them. The CDR3 DNA is TGTGCCACCAGCAGAGGGGACGTTTCCTACGAGCAGTACTTC. Translating gives CATSRGDVSYEQYF. The full variable domain, in which reference TRBV15 and TRBJ2-7 provide the parts outside the CDR3, is DAMVIQNPRYQVTQFGKPVTLSCSQTLNHNVMYWYQQKSSQAPKLLFHYYDKDFNNEADTPDNFQSRRPNTSFCFLDIRSPGLGDTAMYLCATSRGDVSYEQYFGPGTRLTVT.

This clonotype was seen many times. The gene calls are TRBV9 and TRBJ2-5, with 7 bases aligning to TRBD2. V lost 0 bases and J lost 5; bases outside the gene matches: 7. CDR3 size: 15 residues. Germline CDR1 and CDR2: SGDLS and YYNGEE. The CDR3 region is CASSVEGREWETQYF. The DNA of the CDR3 is TGTGCCAGCAGCGTAGAAGGGCGGGAGTGGGAGACCCAGTACTTC.

To note about this clonotype: Here the CDR3 omits its conserved ending phenylalanine or tryptophan, so a read error is the likely source. This chain connects TRBV2 to TRBJ1-4; D might be TRBD1 (6 bases). V was pared by 4 bases and J by 3 bases, with 15 bases between. This CDR3 has 16 amino acids. Germline V lookup: CDR1 SNHLY, CDR2 FYNNEI. Here the CDR3 reads CASSARTAASNEKLFV. The CDR3 DNA is TGTGCCAGCAGTGCCCGGACAGCAGCTTCTAATGAAAAACTGTTTGTT.

Many counts were recorded for this clonotype. V usage is TRBV20-1 and J usage is TRBJ2-5; 13 positions agree with TRBD2. Germline values: CDR1 DFQATT, CDR2 SNEGSKA (reference sequence). The CDR3 is 13 residues long. V lost 3 bases, J lost 5 bases, and 0 bases stayed unmatched. CDR3 in amino acids: CSARTSGRETQYF. The CDR3 bases are TGCAGTGCTAGGACTAGCGGGAGGGAGACCCAGTACTTC.

This clonotype was recorded a few times. The chain carries TRBV15 and TRBJ2-4; D could derive from TRBD1 or TRBD2 (5 bases each). The CDR3 loop spans 19 amino acids. Trimming took 0 bases from V and 1 from J, leaving 19 bases between them. Germline values: CDR1 LNHNV, CDR2 YYDKDF (reference sequence). The CDR3 sequence is CATSRDWGSGKGAKNIQYF. The CDR3 nucleotides read TGTGCCACCAGCAGAGATTGGGGCTCGGGGAAGGGGGCCAAAAACATTCAGTACTTC.

The rearrangement joins TRBV7-8 to TRBJ2-7; 10 positions agree with TRBD1. The V segment lost 6 bases and the J segment 6 bases; nucleotides outside the gene matches: 11. The CDR3 sequence is 15 residues long. Looked up from germline, CDR1 is SGHVS and CDR2 is FQNEAQ. CDR3 coding DNA: TGTGCCAGCAGTAAAGAAGCCGGGACAGGGGTCGAGCAGTACTTC. Translating gives CASSKEAGTGVEQYF. Full variable domain (remainder filled in from reference TRBV7-8 and TRBJ2-7): GAGVSQSPRYKVAKRGQDVALRCDPISGHVSLFWYQQALGQGPEFLTYFQNEAQLDKSGLPSDRFFAERPEGSVSTLKIQRTQQEDSAVYLCASSKEAGTGVEQYFGPGTRLTVT.

This clonotype was detected once. The chain combines TRBV19 with TRBJ1-6, with D maybe TRBD1 (5 bases). V lost 4 bases, J lost 10 bases, and 14 bases lay in between. Germline V lookup: CDR1 LNHDA, CDR2 SQIVND (reference sequence). This CDR3 is 14 amino acids long. The CDR3 nucleotides are TGTGCCAGTAGTAGCGAGGGGCGGGGATCACCCCTCCACTTT. Its translation is CASSSEGRGSPLHF.